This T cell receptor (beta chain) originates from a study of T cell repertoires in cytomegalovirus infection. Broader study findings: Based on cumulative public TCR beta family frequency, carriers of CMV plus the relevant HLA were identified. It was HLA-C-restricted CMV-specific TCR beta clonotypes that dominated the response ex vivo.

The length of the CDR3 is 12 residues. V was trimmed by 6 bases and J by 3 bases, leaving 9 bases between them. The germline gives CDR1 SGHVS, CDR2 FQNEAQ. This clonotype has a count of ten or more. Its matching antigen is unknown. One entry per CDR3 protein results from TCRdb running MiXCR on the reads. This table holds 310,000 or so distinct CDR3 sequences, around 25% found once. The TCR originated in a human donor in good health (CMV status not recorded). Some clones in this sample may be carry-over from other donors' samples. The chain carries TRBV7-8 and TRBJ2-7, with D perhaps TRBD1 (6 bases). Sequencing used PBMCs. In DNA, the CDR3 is TGTGCCAGCAGGGGGGCCTTCTACGAGCAGTACTTC. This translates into CASRGAFYEQYF. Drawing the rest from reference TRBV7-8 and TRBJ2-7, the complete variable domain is GAGVSQSPRYKVAKRGQDVALRCDPISGHVSLFWYQQALGQGPEFLTYFQNEAQLDKSGLPSDRFFAERPEGSVSTLKIQRTQQEDSAVYLCASRGAFYEQYFGPGTRLTVT.